This T cell receptor (beta chain) derives from a study of OX40 agonist ivuxolimab in advanced cancers. Study-wide findings and caveats: Expanded clones belonging to CD8+ T cells outnumbered, on average, those of CD4+.

Unmatched junction bases numbered 7, after V lost 5 bases and J lost 7 bases. The CDR3 runs 14 residues. The germline CDR1 and CDR2 sequences are LNHDA and SQIVND (reference sequence). Using immunoSEQ multiplex PCR, the repertoire was profiled, and TCRdb retains in-frame clones only, with some absent. In the table there are under 75,000 clones, 85% to 90% of which are singletons. Worth noting for this clone: Its antigen is still unknown.

The starting material was CD4+ or CD8+ T cells sorted from blood, obtained in a trial of the OX40 agonist ivuxolimab. The sequence was obtained from an adult with an advanced solid tumor such as melanoma, head and neck, liver or kidney cancer. The rearrangement joins TRBV19 to TRBJ1-5; TRBD1 matches 8 bases. CDR3 coding DNA: TGTGCCAGTAGTTCCGACAGGGGACGGCAGCCCCAGCATTTT. Its protein is CASSSDRGRQPQHF.